Each of the 20 T cell receptor beta chains below was sequenced from the same sample in a study of CD8 T cells in ankylosing spondylitis. One entry per CDR3 protein results from TCRdb running MiXCR on the 5' RACE reads. This repertoire shows fewer than 650,000 distinct CDR3 sequences, over 9.5% found once; its top ten account for around 7%. Whole-study findings and limits: What seemed typical of ankylosing spondylitis blood was a TCR beta motif built from roughly eight highly homologous variants.

Their recognized antigens are unknown. Material: blood, either unsorted or a sorted T cell fraction (not recorded which). The source of these receptors is a male donor with ankylosing spondylitis.

This clonotype was picked up a small number of times. J is TRBJ2-1 and V is TRBV20-1; 9 bases agree with TRBD1. The CDR3 spans 14 residues. V gave up 6 bases and J gave up 7 bases; unmatched junction bases: 10. The V gene's germline CDR1 is DFQATT and CDR2 SNEGSKA (reference sequence). The CDR3 spells CSARDRGFTNEQFF. In DNA, the CDR3 is TGCAGTGCCCGAGACAGGGGGTTCACGAATGAGCAGTTCTTC.

The table lists this clonotype with a few counts. The chain joins TRBV7-2 to TRBJ2-1; D gene unclear. The CDR3 has 12 residues. CDR1 is SGHTA, CDR2 FQGNSA, per germline. V lost 1 base and J 10 bases, leaving 8 bases between the germline ends. The CDR3 nucleotides are TGTGCCAGCAGCTTAGTGCGTGAGGAGCAGTTCTTC. Its protein product is CASSLVREEQFF.

This clonotype was counted between two and nine times. The V call is TRBV20-1, the J call TRBJ2-7, with 9 positions matching TRBD1. The CDR3 loop spans 14 amino acids. CDR1 and CDR2 from the germline V gene are DFQATT and SNEGSKA (reference sequence). V gave up 6 bases and J gave up 5 bases; unmatched junction bases: 11. The CDR3 DNA follows: TGCAGTGCCGGACCGGGACAGGGTGGCGACGAGCAGTACTTC. It yields the protein CSAGPGQGGDEQYF.

V is TRBV20-1 and J is TRBJ2-5, with 8 bases identical to TRBD2. CDR1 is DFQATT and CDR2 is SNEGSKA in the germline V gene (reference sequence). CDR3 length: 17 residues. The junction had 21 bases not matched to a gene; V was cut back by 6 bases and J by 6 bases. CDR3 nucleotides: TGCAGTGCCCCCGAAGGTGGTAGCGGGGAGGAATGGCAGACCCAGTACTTC. This sequence encodes CSAPEGGSGEEWQTQYF.

V is TRBV20-1 and J is TRBJ2-3; D is unresolved. CDR3 length: 16 amino acids. Looked up from germline, CDR1 is DFQATT and CDR2 is SNEGSKA (reference sequence). V lost 0 bases and J lost 0, with 13 bases in between. CDR3 DNA sequence: TGCAGTGCTAGAGATCATCGGGTGGGAAGCACAGATACGCAGTATTTT. Translation: CSARDHRVGSTDTQYF.

The CDR3 region is CSASPPASGDYEQYF. DNA of the CDR3: TGCAGTGCTAGTCCCCCCGCTAGCGGGGACTACGAGCAGTACTTC. V gene TRBV20-1 combines with J gene TRBJ2-7; 9 positions match TRBD2. There are 15 residues in the CDR3. V was pared by 3 bases and J by 3 bases, with 9 bases of the junction left unmatched. CDR1 is DFQATT, CDR2 SNEGSKA, per germline (reference sequence).

The chain recombines TRBV15 with TRBJ2-3; 10 positions agree with TRBD2. This CDR3 has 17 residues. Trimming took 0 bases from V and 4 from J; bases not matched to a gene: 7. The V gene's germline CDR1 is LNHNV and CDR2 YYDKDF (reference sequence). The chain's CDR3 is CATSRDRASGSADTQYF. The CDR3 DNA reads TGTGCCACCAGCAGAGATAGGGCTAGCGGGAGCGCAGATACGCAGTATTTT.

This clonotype came up a few times. The genes are TRBV24-1 and TRBJ2-6, with no clear D. This CDR3 contains 14 residues. Trimming pared 6 bases from V and 0 bases from J, leaving 5 bases between. The germline gives CDR1 KGHDR, CDR2 SFDVKD. CDR3 bases: TGTGCCACCAGTAGTGACTCTGGGGCCAACGTCCTGACTTTC. Translation gives CATSSDSGANVLTF.

This chain connects TRBV20-1 to TRBJ2-3; D remains ambiguous. Germline-derived CDR1 and CDR2 are DFQATT and SNEGSKA (reference sequence). The V and J ends lost 3 bases and 6 bases respectively, with 13 bases between them. CDR3 length: 13 amino acids. The CDR3 DNA is TGCAGTGCTAGCGATGCCCTGGGGGATACGCAGTATTTT. Amino acid sequence: CSASDALGDTQYF.

This clonotype was found a few times. This sequence joins TRBV3-1 and TRBJ1-5, with 8 bases fitting TRBD1. Germline V gene sequence: CDR1 LGHDT, CDR2 YNNKEL (reference sequence). CDR3 size: 15 residues. J was trimmed by 11 bases and V by 1 base; bases with no gene match: 10. The CDR3 sequence: CASSQGPTGDVAQHF. In DNA, the CDR3 is TGTGCCAGCAGCCAAGGTCCGACAGGGGACGTAGCCCAGCATTTT. The full variable domain, rest sourced from reference TRBV3-1 and TRBJ1-5, is DTAVSQTPKYLVTQMGNDKSIKCEQNLGHDTMYWYKQDSKKFLKIMFSYNNKELIINETVPNRFSPKSPDKAHLNLHINSLELGDSAVYFCASSQGPTGDVAQHFGDGTRLSIL.

This rearrangement joins TRBV20-1 to TRBJ2-3; D possibly corresponds to TRBD2 (6 bases). The CDR3 totals 12 residues. Germline V gives CDR1 DFQATT, CDR2 SNEGSKA (reference sequence). V lost 6 bases and J 9 bases, leaving 16 bases between the germline ends. The CDR3 sequence: CSAQPGVGTQYF. CDR3 DNA: TGCAGTGCCCAACCGGGAGTGGGGACGCAGTATTTT.

The CDR3 here is CSSSQRYNEQFF. The CDR3 DNA reads as TGTTCTAGCTCCCAGCGCTACAATGAGCAGTTCTTC. This chain links TRBV6-6 with TRBJ2-1; perhaps TRBD2 as D (5 bases). Germline-derived CDR1 and CDR2 are MNHNY and SVGAGI (reference sequence). CDR3 length: 12 amino acids.

This clonotype was detected once. The J gene is TRBJ2-5, the V gene TRBV10-1; 8 bases align to TRBD1. This CDR3 contains 18 residues. J lost 5 bases, V lost 7 bases, and 21 bases had no gene match. CDR1 is WNHNN, CDR2 SYGVQD, per germline (reference sequence). CDR3 in amino acids: CASTVPRQGAIVMETQYF. The CDR3 DNA reads as TGCGCCAGCACTGTCCCCAGGCAGGGGGCGATTGTAATGGAGACCCAGTACTTC.

The table lists this clonotype with many counts. This chain links TRBV7-2 with TRBJ1-5; weak D call: TRBD1 (5 bases). Germline values: CDR1 SGHTA, CDR2 FQGNSA. The length of the CDR3 is 13 residues. V shed 6 bases and J shed 3 bases, with 9 bases lying between them. The CDR3 spells CASRRDLNQPQHF. CDR3 DNA: TGTGCCAGCAGGCGGGACCTCAATCAGCCCCAGCATTTT.

This clonotype was counted only a few times. V is TRBV7-6 and J is TRBJ2-3, with a weak D call TRBD1 (6 bases). V lost 0 bases and J 4 bases, leaving 14 bases between the germline ends. The CDR3 runs to 16 residues. Per the germline V gene, CDR1 is SGHVS and CDR2 is FNYEAQ. CDR3 nucleotides: TGTGCCAGCAGCTTAGCGCCAGGACAGAGGTCAGATACGCAGTATTTT. Translating gives CASSLAPGQRSDTQYF.

This clonotype was counted at least ten times. This chain joins TRBV5-1 and TRBJ2-3, with TRBD1 matching 10 bases. Germline CDR1 SGHRS, CDR2 YFSETQ. The V gene end was trimmed by 4 bases and the J gene end by 4 bases; junction bases not matched to a gene: 6. The CDR3 length is 15 residues. The CDR3: CASSPHGQGADTQYF. The CDR3 DNA is TGCGCCAGCAGCCCACACGGACAGGGGGCAGATACGCAGTATTTT. The full variable domain, in which reference TRBV5-1 and TRBJ2-3 provide the parts outside the CDR3, is KAGVTQTPRYLIKTRGQQVTLSCSPISGHRSVSWYQQTPGQGLQFLFEYFSETQRNKGNFPGRFSGRQFSNSRSEMNVSTLELGDSALYLCASSPHGQGADTQYFGPGTRLTVL.

In its sample, this clonotype was seen a few times. The chain joins TRBV20-1 to TRBJ2-3; the D is unclear. The germline V gene has CDR1 DFQATT and CDR2 SNEGSKA (reference sequence). The V end was cut by 6 bases, the J end by 1 base, with 8 bases between. The CDR3 covers 12 residues. The CDR3, as DNA: TGCAGTGCGGAAGCAGGCACAGATACGCAGTATTTT. Translated, it gives CSAEAGTDTQYF.

The V gene is TRBV2, the J gene TRBJ2-3; 8 bases map to TRBD1. The CDR3 loop spans 19 amino acids. Germline V gene sequence: CDR1 SNHLY, CDR2 FYNNEI. The trim removed 1 base at V and 0 bases at J, leaving 12 bases unmatched. Here the CDR3 DNA reads TGTGCCAGCAGTGAAGTTGGGCAGGGGGCTTTTCTAAGCACAGATACGCAGTATTTT. This translates into CASSEVGQGAFLSTDTQYF. Supplemented by reference TRBV2 and TRBJ2-3, the full variable domain reads EPEVTQTPSHQVTQMGQEVILRCVPISNHLYFYWYRQILGQKVEFLVSFYNNEISEKSEIFDDQFSVERPDGSNFTLKIRSTKLEDSAMYFCASSEVGQGAFLSTDTQYFGPGTRLTVL.

This chain links TRBV6-1 with TRBJ1-4; 7 bases map to TRBD1. V lost 6 bases to trimming and J lost 0 bases; unmatched junction nucleotides: 4. The germline gives CDR1 MNHNS, CDR2 SASEGT. The CDR3 loop spans 15 amino acids. CDR3 residues: CASSGTGATNEKLFF. The DNA for the CDR3 is TGTGCCAGCAGCGGTACAGGGGCAACTAATGAAAAACTGTTTTTT.

V and J are TRBV12-3 or TRBV12-4 and TRBJ2-1, with a tentative D call TRBD2 (6 bases). The CDR3 has 15 amino acids. With 5 bases removed from V and 0 bases from J, the gap between germline ends came to 11 bases. CDR3 coding DNA: TGTGCCAGCAGTCCTAGCGCTAGCTCCTACAATGAGCAGTTCTTC. Translation: CASSPSASSYNEQFF.